This entry describes one TCR beta chain. This sample was included in a study of blood T cell repertoires in COVID-19. Overall study context: Nucleic acid was either cDNA or gDNA, and it came from T cells, B-cell-depleted T cells, or PBMCs.

V was clipped by 7 bases and J by 3 bases, with 10 bases between them. Germline V gene data show CDR1 as MNHEY and CDR2 as SVGAGI. CDR3 length: 13 amino acids. Original processing notes: From reference gene primer amplification, estimates of nucleated cell counts were derived. Some clones are missing from TCRdb's copy, which holds only in-frame ones; the method was immunoSEQ multiplex PCR. The DNA was the basis for D and trimming; V, J and clone size are from that table. The sample consists of about 130,000 clones, roughly 79% of them appearing once. The source of this sequence is a man of 80 years or more with acute or convalescent COVID-19. This rearrangement joins TRBV6-5 to TRBJ1-5, with D perhaps matching TRBD1 (5 bases). Sequencing was done on a sample of peripheral blood. Here the CDR3 DNA reads TGTGCCAGCAAAGACAGTTCCAATCAGCCCCAGCATTTT. Translated: CASKDSSNQPQHF.